This TCR beta chain was sequenced in a study of regulatory T cells in long-lasting Graves disease. Library construction for TCR beta used iRepertoire HTBI primers and Arm-PCR of CDR3 regions. TCRdb reprocessed the multiplex PCR reads via MiXCR and lists one record per CDR3 protein. The sample comprises 530,000 or so distinct CDR3 sequences, around 15% of which are singletons, and more than 10% rests with the top ten. Germline V CDR1 and CDR2: DFQATT, SNEGSKA (reference sequence). Trimming stripped 2 bases from V and 7 bases from J, with 8 bases between. This CDR3 has 11 amino acids. Time point of the sample: newly diagnosed GD, antithyroid drugs for less than 3 months. From RNA extracted from PBMCs, the TCR library was made. Diagnosing Graves' disease relied on the American Thyroid Association guidelines. These data were also reused for a study on T cells in Graves' hyperthyroidism and ophthalmopathy. From that second work: Hyperthyroidism of Graves' type that showed no ophthalmopathy progression within 18 months was stable. Aged 18 to 65, the patients had hyperthyroidism that was newly diagnosed and had lasted under 2 months. Uncontrolled infection, other autoimmune disease, pregnancy or lactation disqualified patients from enrolment.

The V gene is TRBV20-1, the J gene TRBJ1-1; unclear D gene. Sample: peripheral blood mononuclear cells (PBMCs), taken at new diagnosis, from a patient treated with antithyroid drugs. This TCR was sampled from a man aged 18-30 years with Graves disease. The CDR3 sequence: CSARRAVEAFF. The CDR3 coding sequence is TGCAGTGCTAGAAGGGCAGTTGAAGCTTTCTTT.